The text below deals with one T cell receptor (beta chain). The antigen remains unidentified. The sample originates from a study of identical twins. The study's findings and limits: Alpha sequences out of frame and shared by twins had excess low generation probability. The conclusions drew on cross-sectional statistical analysis instead of tracking the same donors. Reduced insertions were recorded for abundant cord blood beta clonotypes, with no such pattern in memory repertoires. Beta out-of-frame twin sharing showed a weaker excess.

TCRdb recomputed calls from the 5' RACE reads with MiXCR, one row per CDR3 protein. This table holds 240,000 or so distinct CDR3 sequences, 5.5% to 8% found once. Germline loops: CDR1 ENHRY, CDR2 SYGVKD. There are 14 residues in the CDR3. J gave up 2 bases and V 6 bases, and 4 bases lay outside the gene matches. These data are also associated with another study on yellow fever vaccine responses in identical twins.

The rearrangement links TRBV10-3 to TRBJ1-5; 7 nucleotides align to TRBD1. The source is a woman aged 18-30 years in good health. The source material was memory (CD45RO+) T cells sorted from blood. CDR3 protein: CAISVGQGNQPQHF. In nucleotides, the CDR3 is TGTGCCATCAGCGTCGGACAGGGCAATCAGCCCCAGCATTTT.